This is a list of T cell receptor beta chains from one sample in a study of shared clonotypes between healthy human individuals. Some clones are missing from TCRdb's copy, which holds only in-frame ones; the method was immunoSEQ multiplex PCR. The repertoire holds under 2,000,000 clones, with approximately 95% as singletons. Sequenced: naive CD8+ T cells sorted from blood. All receptors derive from a man between 18 and 29 years old in good health. Each CDR3 is given with its conserved first and last residue. Each record gives: J gene, D gene, clone size, V gene, CDR3 DNA, CDR3 protein. The D gene is left open where the match is weak. Clone size is given for some rows only: seen once, a few or many times, or a class if the clone is expanded.

TRBJ1-3,NA,NA,TRBV4-1,TGCGCCAGCAGCCAAGTGCCCTCTGGAAACACCATATATTTT,CASSQVPSGNTIYF
TRBJ2-7,TRBD1,NA,TRBV7-9,TGTGCCAGCAGCTCTACGGGCAGGGGGCAGCAGGAGCCCGTCTACGAGCAGTACTTC,CASSSTGRGQQEPVYEQYF
TRBJ1-2,NA,NA,TRBV4-1,TGCGCCAGCAGTTTCAAGATATGGGGAGTCGATGGCTACACCTTC,CASSFKIWGVDGYTF
TRBJ2-7,TRBD1,NA,TRBV11-2,TGTGCCAGCAGCTTCCCCGTACAGGGGGACTCCTACGAGCAGTACTTC,CASSFPVQGDSYEQYF
TRBJ2-2,TRBD1,NA,TRBV9,TGTGCCAGCCGACAGGGCGCCGGGGAGCTGTTTTTT,CASRQGAGELFF
TRBJ2-4,TRBD1,NA,TRBV29-1,TGCAGCGTTGAAGATATAGGGGACAGGCGAATTCAGTACTTC,CSVEDIGDRRIQYF
TRBJ2-2,NA,NA,TRBV15,TGTGCCACCACCCTCGAGGGTTTAGTCGGATACACCGGGGAGCTGTTTTTT,CATTLEGLVGYTGELFF
TRBJ2-2,TRBD2,NA,TRBV29-1,TGCAGCGCACTAGCGGGGGGACCCGGGGAGCTGTTTTTT,CSALAGGPGELFF
TRBJ1-6,TRBD1,NA,TRBV9,TGTGCCAGCAGCGGTCCCGGACAGGCGAATTCACCCCTCCACTTT,CASSGPGQANSPLHF
TRBJ1-1,NA,NA,TRBV4-3,TGCGCCAGCAGCCTCGGGCTACAAGCCATGAGCACTGAAGCTTTCTTT,CASSLGLQAMSTEAFF
TRBJ2-5,NA,NA,TRBV11-3,TGTGCCAGCAGCTTAGACCGCGGAGAAGAGACCCAGTACTTC,CASSLDRGEETQYF
TRBJ1-1,NA,NA,TRBV4-2,TGTGCCAGCAGCCAATACGGACCCAGCACGTGGGACAACACTGAAGCTTTCTTT,CASSQYGPSTWDNTEAFF
TRBJ2-7,NA,NA,TRBV6-1,TGTGCCAGCAGTGCGGCAGGGGAGGGCTCCTACGAGCAGTACTTC,CASSAAGEGSYEQYF
TRBJ1-3,NA,NA,TRBV7-2,TGTGCCAGCAGCTCCGGAATTAGCTCTGGAAACACCATATATTTT,CASSSGISSGNTIYF
TRBJ2-1,NA,NA,TRBV4-3,TGCGCCAGCAGCCAGGCCCGCGGCTCCTACAATGAGCAGTTCTTC,CASSQARGSYNEQFF
TRBJ2-1,TRBD2,NA,TRBV7-2,TGTGCCAGCAGCTTAGCCTTTGCTAGCGGCTACAATGAGCAGTTCTTC,CASSLAFASGYNEQFF
TRBJ1-3,NA,once,TRBV7-6,TGTGCCAGCAGTTCGACAACAACTGGAAACACCATATATTTT,CASSSTTTGNTIYF
TRBJ2-7,NA,NA,TRBV5-4,TGTGCCAGCAGCACTTCAGGGAAGGCCTACGAGCAGTACTTC,CASSTSGKAYEQYF
TRBJ2-2,TRBD2,NA,TRBV7-6,TGTGGAGCGGGGCACTTCACCGGGGAGCTGTTTTTT,CGAGHFTGELFF
TRBJ1-6,NA,NA,TRBV11-2,TGTGCCAGCAGCTCGCCAGGAGCTAATTCACCCCTCCACTTT,CASSSPGANSPLHF
TRBJ2-7,NA,NA,TRBV11-2,TGTGCCAGCAGCTTATCCGGGGAGGACGAGCAGTACTTC,CASSLSGEDEQYF
TRBJ2-2,NA,NA,TRBV9,TGTGCCAGCAGCGTAGAAGGAGTAGGGTTAGCCGGGGAGCTGTTTTTT,CASSVEGVGLAGELFF
TRBJ2-7,TRBD2,NA,TRBV5-1,TGCGCCAGCAGCTGGGAGGGCAGGGAGTCCTACGAGCAGTACTTC,CASSWEGRESYEQYF
TRBJ1-1,NA,NA,TRBV5-1,TGCGCCAGCAGCTCCCCGGACGGGATCATGAACACTGAAGCTTTCTTT,CASSSPDGIMNTEAFF
TRBJ2-5,TRBD2,NA,TRBV13,TGTGCCAGCAGCTTGACAGCGGGAGGCCTCCAAGAGACCCAGTACTTC,CASSLTAGGLQETQYF
TRBJ2-5,TRBD2,NA,TRBV27,TGTGCCAGTCGGGGGGGCAAGGAGACCCAGTACTTC,CASRGGKETQYF
TRBJ2-3,NA,once,TRBV19,TGTGCCAGTAGTATAAGTGAAGAGGGATTACAGGATAAGTATTTT,CASSISEEGLQDKYF
TRBJ1-2,NA,NA,TRBV6-5,TGTGCCAGCAGTTACTCGGAGGGGCTCTATGGCTACACCTTC,CASSYSEGLYGYTF
TRBJ2-6,TRBD2,once,TRBV2,TGTGCCAGCAGTGTACTAGCGGCCTCTGGGGCCAACGTCCTGACTTTC,CASSVLAASGANVLTF
TRBJ2-3,NA,NA,TRBV7-9,TGTGCCAGCAGCCCTACGCCGGGACGCCTGACCCGCACAGATACGCAGTATTTT,CASSPTPGRLTRTDTQYF
TRBJ2-2,NA,NA,TRBV6-5,TGTGCCAGCAGTTATCTCGCAGCGAACACCGGGGAGCTGTTTTTT,CASSYLAANTGELFF
TRBJ1-2,NA,once,TRBV19,TGTGCCAGTAGCACGACAATCAGAACAGGGTTACGGGGCTACACCTTC,CASSTTIRTGLRGYTF
TRBJ2-5,NA,NA,TRBV2,TGTGCCAGCAGTGAAGTCCGGGGGGCAAAAGAGACCCAGTACTTC,CASSEVRGAKETQYF
TRBJ1-2,TRBD1,NA,TRBV4-3,TGCGCCAGCAGCCAAGATAATTGGACAGGGGAATCGAACTATGGCTACACCTTC,CASSQDNWTGESNYGYTF
TRBJ2-2,NA,NA,TRBV7-6,TGTGCCAGCAGCTTAAACATGGGCCGGGAGAACACCGGGGAGCTGTTTTTT,CASSLNMGRENTGELFF
TRBJ1-2,NA,NA,TRBV5-4,TGTGCCAGCAGCTTTGGTGCAGGGGAGGACTATGGCTACACCTTC,CASSFGAGEDYGYTF
TRBJ2-7,TRBD1,NA,TRBV11-2,TGTGCCAGCAGCCACGGGACAGGGGCCGAGCAGTACTTC,CASSHGTGAEQYF
TRBJ2-1,NA,NA,TRBV6-5,TGTGCCAGCAGTTACTCGGGAGGAGGGGACAATGAGCAGTTCTTC,CASSYSGGGDNEQFF
TRBJ2-1,NA,NA,TRBV4-3,TGCGCCAGCAGCCAATGGACAGAGAATGAGCAGTTCTTC,CASSQWTENEQFF
TRBJ1-1,NA,NA,TRBV25-1,TGTGCCAGCAGTGACACGGATGTAATGAACACTGAAGCTTTCTTT,CASSDTDVMNTEAFF
TRBJ1-4,TRBD1,NA,TRBV2,TGTGCCAGCAGCGACTACAGACAGGGGGAAAAACTGTTTTTT,CASSDYRQGEKLFF
TRBJ1-5,NA,NA,TRBV2,TGTGCCAGCAGATGGACAGAAGATCAGCCCCAGCATTTT,CASRWTEDQPQHF
TRBJ1-3,NA,NA,TRBV6-5,TGTGCCAGCAGTTATGAGGCGAGCTCTGGAAACACCATATATTTT,CASSYEASSGNTIYF
TRBJ1-3,NA,NA,TRBV6-1,TGTGCCAGCAGTGAAATCCCCCCGGCCGGCGTCGTCCTCGGAAACACCATATATTTT,CASSEIPPAGVVLGNTIYF
TRBJ2-7,NA,NA,TRBV11-3,TGTGCCAGCAGCTTAAAGAGCTCCTACGAGCAGTACTTC,CASSLKSSYEQYF
TRBJ2-2,NA,NA,TRBV7-9,TGTGCCAGCAGCTTAGGTTTTAGCGGGAACACCGGGGAGCTGTTTTTT,CASSLGFSGNTGELFF
TRBJ2-7,NA,once,TRBV7-9,TGTGCCAGCGGGGCAGAGACCTACGAGCAGTACTTC,CASGAETYEQYF
TRBJ1-2,TRBD1,NA,TRBV10-1,TGCGCCAGCAGTGAAGACAGGGACTATGGCTACACCTTC,CASSEDRDYGYTF
TRBJ2-7,NA,NA,TRBV10-3,TGTGCCGCTTGGGCAGGGGAACACGAGCAGTACTTC,CAAWAGEHEQYF
TRBJ2-2,TRBD2,NA,TRBV2,TGTGCCAGCAGTGGGCCCCTTAGCGGGAGCAGGGCCGGGGAGCTGTTTTTT,CASSGPLSGSRAGELFF
TRBJ2-1,TRBD2,NA,TRBV27,TGTGCCAGCGGGGACTACTACAATGAGCAGTTCTTC,CASGDYYNEQFF
TRBJ2-2,NA,once,TRBV28,TGTGCCAGCAGGAACCAGGGAGACACCGGGGAGCTGTTTTTT,CASRNQGDTGELFF